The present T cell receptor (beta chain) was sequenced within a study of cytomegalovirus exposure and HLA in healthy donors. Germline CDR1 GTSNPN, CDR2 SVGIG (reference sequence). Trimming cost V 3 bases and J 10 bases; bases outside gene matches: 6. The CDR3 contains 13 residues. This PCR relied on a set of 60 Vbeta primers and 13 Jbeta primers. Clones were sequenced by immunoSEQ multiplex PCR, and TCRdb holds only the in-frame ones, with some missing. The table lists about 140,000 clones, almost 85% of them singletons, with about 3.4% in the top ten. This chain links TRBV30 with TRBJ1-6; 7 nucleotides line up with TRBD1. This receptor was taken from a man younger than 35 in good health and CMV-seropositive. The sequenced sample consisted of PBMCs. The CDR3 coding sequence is TGTGCCTGGAGCAGGGGGATCGGGTCACCCCTCCACTTT. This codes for CAWSRGIGSPLHF. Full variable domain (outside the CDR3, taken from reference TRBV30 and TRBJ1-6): SQTIHQWPATLVQPVGSPLSLECTVEGTSNPNLYWYRQAAGRGLQLLFYSVGIGQISSEVPQNLSASRPQDRQFILSSKKLLLSDSGFYLCAWSRGIGSPLHFGNGTRLTVT.